This T cell receptor (beta chain) was sequenced during a study of T cell responses to AZD1222 COVID-19 vaccine. Across the study: Second doses that came at about 4 or about 12 weeks were put together. Findings and caveats of the study: Spike-specific TCR breadth and depth grew following two AZD1222 doses.

With V trimmed by 4 bases and J by 2 bases, 3 bases remained unmatched. The CDR3 covers 14 residues. From germline, CDR1 is SGHNT and CDR2 YYREEE (reference sequence). TCRdb's copy holds only in-frame clones and misses some; the assay was immunoSEQ multiplex PCR. The table records about 87,000 clones, around 87% of them present only once. A word on this clone: Its antigen is as yet unknown.

The chain joins TRBV5-4 to TRBJ1-3; 7 bases are a match to TRBD1. The specimen comprised peripheral blood, sampled on day 0 of AZD1222 vaccination. This TCR was sampled from an adult in good health. CDR3 protein: CASSLGQAGNTIYF. Written as DNA, the CDR3 is TGTGCCAGCAGCCTCGGACAGGCTGGAAACACCATATATTTT. Full variable domain (missing parts from reference TRBV5-4 and TRBJ1-3): ETGVTQSPTHLIKTRGQQVTLRCSSQSGHNTVSWYQQALGQGPQFIFQYYREEENGRGNFPPRFSGLQFPNYSSELNVNALELDDSALYLCASSLGQAGNTIYFGEGSWLTVV.